The source of this T cell receptor beta chain is a study of T cell changes during pregnancy in multiple sclerosis (dated by TCRdb to between 2018 and 2020). Study-wide context: Changes in the T cell repertoire over the course of pregnancy were examined in this study in women with multiple sclerosis.

The germline V end is reduced by 5 bases and the J end by 4 bases; junction bases left unmatched: 10. CDR1 and CDR2, per the germline V gene (reference sequence), are PRHDT and FYEKMQ. The CDR3 measures 15 amino acids from cysteine to phenylalanine. The sequence is cut down to CDR3 DNA, 45 bases in frame from base 1. For this clone: What antigen it recognizes has not been identified. No base-level quality is on record; no much larger clone is a single base apart.

Libraries were built with the immunoSEQ multiplex PCR assay. TCRdb obtained this table from immuneACCESS and retained in-frame rearrangements with V and J assigned. These tables miss some clones; where compared with another copy, unresolved V genes account for less than half of the shortfall, and the remainder is unexplained. The sample has under 85,000 clones on record, around nine tenths of them singletons. The top ten constitute 0.45% to 0.6% of the sample. This sequence uses TRBV13 and TRBJ1-1; 7 bases in the junction line up with TRBD1. Material: CD4+ T cells from peripheral blood mononuclear cells, obtained in the second trimester of pregnancy. This TCR was recovered from a female donor with multiple sclerosis, enrolled in a pregnancy study. At the DNA level, the sequence is TGTGCCAGCAGCGCGTACAGGGGAGGTGGCACTGAAGCTTTCTTT. It specifies CASSAYRGGGTEAFF.